Listed below are T cell receptor beta chains from one sample, sequenced in a study of blood T cell repertoires in COVID-19. Clones were read by immunoSEQ multiplex PCR, and TCRdb kept only the in-frame ones, dropping some. Found here are approximately 280,000 clones, 89% of them singletons; the top ten hold roughly 2.2%. Sequenced input: peripheral blood. These receptors were taken from a man aged 50 to 59 with acute or convalescent COVID-19. Both conserved end residues are part of each CDR3. D genes are given only for firm matches. Part of the rows lack a size; the others show once, few, many or a class for expanded clones.

D gene,clone size,V gene,J gene,CDR3 protein,CDR3 DNA
TRBD2,-,TRBV30,TRBJ2-1,CAWSVWAGGYYNEQFF,TGTGCCTGGAGTGTTTGGGCGGGGGGGTACTACAATGAGCAGTTCTTC
TRBD1,-,TRBV3-1/TRBV3-2,TRBJ2-2,CASSRDSLLTGELFF,TGTGCCAGCAGTCGGGACAGCTTACTCACCGGGGAGCTGTTTTTT
-,-,TRBV19,TRBJ1-1,CASIPWPGRLNTEAFF,TGTGCCAGTATTCCGTGGCCAGGGCGGTTAAACACTGAAGCTTTCTTT
-,-,TRBV15,TRBJ1-6,CATSYHGGQDSPLHF,TGTGCCACCAGCTACCACGGGGGGCAGGATTCACCCCTCCACTTT
TRBD1,-,TRBV5-1,TRBJ1-6,CASSLGQDRILGNSPLHF,TGCGCCAGCAGCTTGGGACAGGACAGGATTTTGGGGAATTCACCCCTCCACTTT
-,-,TRBV3-1/TRBV3-2,TRBJ2-1,CASSQDPLVTKQFF,TGTGCCAGCAGCCAAGATCCCCTGGTAACAAAGCAGTTCTTC
-,-,TRBV18,TRBJ2-1,CASSPQGIGSYNEQFF,TGTGCCAGCTCACCCCAGGGGATAGGCTCCTACAATGAGCAGTTCTTC
TRBD1,-,TRBV10-2,TRBJ1-3,CASSRDRGQNTIYF,TGCGCCAGCAGTAGGGACAGGGGGCAGAACACCATATATTTT
-,-,TRBV5-4,TRBJ2-5,CASSLERAQETQYF,TGTGCCAGCAGCTTGGAGAGGGCCCAAGAGACCCAGTACTTC
TRBD1,-,TRBV10-3,TRBJ1-3,CAISGFGTAEPGNTIYF,TGTGCCATCAGTGGTTTCGGGACAGCTGAACCTGGAAACACCATATATTTT
-,-,TRBV29-1,TRBJ2-1,CSVGGEVSYNEQFF,TGCAGCGTTGGGGGGGAGGTCTCCTACAATGAGCAGTTCTTC
TRBD1,-,TRBV5-1,TRBJ1-1,CASSLRPGTGSNTEAFF,TGCGCCAGCAGCCTCCGTCCCGGGACAGGCTCGAACACTGAAGCTTTCTTT
-,few,TRBV4-1,TRBJ2-7,CASSPIIFKSGPTYEQYF,TGCGCCAGCAGCCCGATCATCTTTAAGTCAGGGCCAACCTACGAGCAGTACTTC
-,-,TRBV12-5,TRBJ1-1,CASGLPDRFEAFF,TGTGCTAGTGGTTTGCCCGACAGGTTTGAAGCTTTCTTT
TRBD1,-,TRBV7-3,TRBJ2-2,CASKTGGLTGELFF,TGTGCCAGCAAGACAGGGGGCCTCACCGGGGAGCTGTTTTTT
TRBD1,-,TRBV10-1,TRBJ2-1,CASSKGTGPGVEQFF,TGCGCCAGCAGCAAAGGGACAGGTCCCGGGGTTGAGCAGTTCTTC
TRBD2,-,TRBV27,TRBJ2-4,CASSLRGGAVAKNIQYF,TGTGCCAGCAGTTTAAGGGGAGGGGCCGTAGCCAAAAACATTCAGTACTTC
-,-,TRBV3-1/TRBV3-2,TRBJ1-5,CASSQDPNQPQHF,TGTGCCAGCAGCCAAGACCCAAATCAGCCCCAGCATTTT
TRBD1,-,TRBV10-1,TRBJ1-6,CASSAGTGDSPLHF,TGCGCCAGCAGTGCCGGGACAGGGGATTCACCCCTCCACTTT
TRBD1,-,TRBV7-9,TRBJ1-4,CASSLSGQVTEKLFF,TGTGCCAGCAGTCTTTCAGGACAGGTGACCGAAAAACTGTTTTTT
TRBD1,-,TRBV2,TRBJ1-1,CASSVTGGFGEAFF,TGTGCCAGCAGTGTGACAGGGGGGTTTGGTGAAGCTTTCTTT
-,once,TRBV11-1,TRBJ2-3,CASSPSTDTQYF,TGTGCCAGCAGCCCCTCGACAGATACGCAGTATTTT
-,-,TRBV5-6,TRBJ1-5,CASSLEGHLSNQPQHF,TGTGCCAGCAGCTTGGAGGGACATCTTAGCAATCAGCCCCAGCATTTT
-,-,TRBV13,TRBJ1-6,CASSPTPDSPLHF,TGTGCCAGCAGCCCCACTCCGGATTCACCCCTCCACTTT
TRBD2,few,TRBV4-1,TRBJ2-2,CASSRAGGNTGELFF,TGCGCCAGCAGCCGGGCGGGGGGAAACACCGGGGAGCTGTTTTTT
-,-,TRBV7-9,TRBJ1-6,CASSTAQGMFPLHF,TGTGCCAGCAGTACCGCCCAGGGGATGTTTCCCCTCCACTTT
TRBD1,-,TRBV12-5,TRBJ2-5,CASGDSGTDTETQYF,TGTGCTAGTGGCGATTCCGGGACAGACACAGAGACCCAGTACTTC
-,once,TRBV12-5,TRBJ1-1,CASGSQTMNTEAFF,TGTGCTAGTGGTTCACAGACCATGAACACTGAAGCTTTCTTT
TRBD2,few,TRBV28,TRBJ2-1,CAIKGLAGISYNEQFF,TGTGCCATTAAGGGACTAGCGGGGATCTCCTACAATGAGCAGTTCTTC
TRBD1,-,TRBV5-1,TRBJ2-1,CASRTGVVNEQFF,TGCGCCAGCAGGACAGGGGTGGTCAATGAGCAGTTCTTC
-,few,TRBV5-4,TRBJ1-1,CASSLVPGKNTEAFF,TGTGCCAGCAGCTTGGTTCCGGGGAAGAACACTGAAGCTTTCTTT
-,-,TRBV7-3,TRBJ2-3,CASSLLGTGDTQYF,TGTGCCAGCAGCCTCTTGGGGACTGGGGATACGCAGTATTTT
-,-,TRBV3-1/TRBV3-2,TRBJ1-1,CASSQDNRETFF,TGTGCCAGCAGCCAAGATAACAGGGAGACTTTCTTT
-,once,TRBV19,TRBJ2-3,CASRTGGTDTQYF,TGTGCCAGTAGAACAGGCGGAACAGATACGCAGTATTTT
-,-,TRBV5-4,TRBJ2-5,CASSSGTRQETQYF,TGTGCCAGCAGCTCCGGGACTCGGCAAGAGACCCAGTACTTC
-,few,TRBV18,TRBJ1-5,CASSPAGPYSNQPQHF,TGTGCCAGCTCACCCGCAGGGCCCTATAGCAATCAGCCCCAGCATTTT
-,once,TRBV7-9,TRBJ2-2,CASSLMDSTGELFF,TGTGCCAGCAGCTTAATGGACAGCACCGGGGAGCTGTTTTTT
-,-,TRBV5-4,TRBJ1-1,CASSLGIGGNTEAFF,TGTGCCAGCAGCTTGGGTATAGGGGGGAACACTGAAGCTTTCTTT
-,-,TRBV9,TRBJ1-6,CASSDRVFSPLHF,TGTGCCAGCAGCGACAGGGTTTTTTCACCCCTCCACTTT
-,once,TRBV14,TRBJ2-3,CASSQGTKRWDTQYF,TGTGCCAGCAGCCAAGGGACAAAACGGTGGGATACGCAGTATTTT
-,-,TRBV3-1/TRBV3-2,TRBJ1-3,CASSAQGVSGNTIYF,TGTGCCAGCAGCGCACAGGGCGTCTCTGGAAACACCATATATTTT
-,-,TRBV7-9,TRBJ1-1,CASSSPTDVNTEAFF,TGTGCCAGCAGTTCTCCCACAGACGTGAACACTGAAGCTTTCTTT
TRBD1,-,TRBV19,TRBJ2-5,CASSKRTGTGYQETQYF,TGTGCCAGTAGTAAACGTACCGGGACAGGGTACCAAGAGACCCAGTACTTC
-,-,TRBV19,TRBJ2-7,CASSPAGGSYEQYF,TGTGCCAGTAGTCCGGCGGGCGGCTCCTACGAGCAGTACTTC
-,-,TRBV2,TRBJ1-5,CASTRDTSGPQHF,TGTGCCAGCACTAGGGACACTTCGGGGCCCCAGCATTTT
TRBD1,once,TRBV7-4,TRBJ1-5,CASSCGTGPKYSNQPQHF,TGTGCCAGCAGCTGCGGGACAGGTCCGAAATATAGCAATCAGCCCCAGCATTTT
-,-,TRBV2,TRBJ2-1,CASSAPVEQFF,TGTGCCAGCAGTGCTCCGGTTGAGCAGTTCTTC
TRBD2,-,TRBV5-1,TRBJ2-1,CASSLASGPSSYNEQFF,TGCGCCAGCAGCTTAGCTAGCGGGCCCAGCTCCTACAATGAGCAGTTCTTC
-,-,TRBV3-1/TRBV3-2,TRBJ1-5,CASSQVPGTTSNQPQHF,TGTGCCAGCAGCCAAGTACCCGGGACAACTAGCAATCAGCCCCAGCATTTT